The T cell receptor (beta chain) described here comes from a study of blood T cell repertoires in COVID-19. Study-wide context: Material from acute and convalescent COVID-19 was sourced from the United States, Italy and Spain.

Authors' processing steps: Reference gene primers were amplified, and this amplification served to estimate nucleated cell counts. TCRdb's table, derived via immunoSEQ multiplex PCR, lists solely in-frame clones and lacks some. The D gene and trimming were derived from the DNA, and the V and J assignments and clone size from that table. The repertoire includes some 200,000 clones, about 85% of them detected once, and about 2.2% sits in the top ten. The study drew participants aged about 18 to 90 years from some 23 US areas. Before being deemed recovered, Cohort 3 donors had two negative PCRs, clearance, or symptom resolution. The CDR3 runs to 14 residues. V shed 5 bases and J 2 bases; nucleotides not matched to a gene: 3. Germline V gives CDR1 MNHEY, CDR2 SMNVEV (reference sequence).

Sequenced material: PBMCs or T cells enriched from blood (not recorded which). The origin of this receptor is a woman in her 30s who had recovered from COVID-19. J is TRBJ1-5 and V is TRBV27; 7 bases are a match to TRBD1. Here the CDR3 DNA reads TGTGCCAGCAGTCGACAGGGAGGCAATCAGCCCCAGCATTTT. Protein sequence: CASSRQGGNQPQHF.